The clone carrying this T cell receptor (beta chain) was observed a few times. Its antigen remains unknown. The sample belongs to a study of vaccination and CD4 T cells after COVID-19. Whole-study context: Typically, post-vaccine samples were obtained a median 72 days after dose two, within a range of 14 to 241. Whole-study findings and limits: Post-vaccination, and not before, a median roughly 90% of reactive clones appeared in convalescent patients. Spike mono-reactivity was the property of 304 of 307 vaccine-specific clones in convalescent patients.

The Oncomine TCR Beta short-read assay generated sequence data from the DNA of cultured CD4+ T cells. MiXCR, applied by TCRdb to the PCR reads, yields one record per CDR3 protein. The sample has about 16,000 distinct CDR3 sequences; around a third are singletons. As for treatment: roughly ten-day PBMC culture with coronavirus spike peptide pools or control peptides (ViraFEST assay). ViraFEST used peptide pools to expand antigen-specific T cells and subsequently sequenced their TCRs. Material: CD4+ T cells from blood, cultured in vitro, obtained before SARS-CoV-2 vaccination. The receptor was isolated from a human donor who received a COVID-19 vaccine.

As DNA, the CDR3 is TGTGCCACCAAACAGGGTGGGAACACCGGGGAGCTGTTTTTT. Protein product: CATKQGGNTGELFF. J is TRBJ2-2 and V is TRBV24-1; D may be TRBD1 (6 bases). The germline V gene has CDR1 KGHDR and CDR2 SFDVKD. This CDR3 is 14 amino acids long. The V gene lost 8 bases and the J gene lost 1 base, with 10 bases spanning the gap.